Following are 11 T cell receptor beta chains from one sample sequenced in a study of cytomegalovirus exposure and HLA in healthy donors. Primers included in the PCR were 60 Vbeta and 13 Jbeta primers. Sequenced by immunoSEQ multiplex PCR; TCRdb stores in-frame clones only, minus some. The sample holds 90,000 to 95,000 clones; around four fifths are singletons and the top ten take 4.4%. The material sequenced was PBMCs. The receptor source for this set is a male donor in good health and CMV-seropositive.

This clone was seen a handful of times. In nucleotides, the CDR3 is TGCGCCAGCAGCCAAGATGCGGTCTCAGATACGCAGTATTTT. It specifies CASSQDAVSDTQYF. The chain couples TRBV4-1 to TRBJ2-3; no clear D gene. This CDR3 has 14 amino acids. V was trimmed by 0 bases and J by 4 bases, leaving 8 bases between them. CDR1 is MGHRA, CDR2 YSYEKL, per germline.

V gene TRBV4-2 combines with J gene TRBJ2-1, with 7 bases fitting TRBD2. Germline loops: CDR1 LGHNA, CDR2 YNFKEQ. Losses at the gene ends were 0 bases for V and 4 bases for J; bases not matched to a gene: 9. The CDR3 contains 17 residues. In nucleotides, the CDR3 is TGTGCCAGCAGCCAAGAAGATCGGGCGGGAGTGTACAATGAGCAGTTCTTC. Its translation: CASSQEDRAGVYNEQFF.

With respect to this clone: The sample holds other DNA sequences that translate to the same CDR3. The chain couples TRBV21-1 to TRBJ2-7; TRBD2, the table's D call, was not compared with the DNA. TRBV21-1 is tagged as a pseudogene. The CDR3 is 13 residues long. CDR3 in amino acids: CASSKLAAYEQYF. CDR3 nucleotide sequence: TGTGCCAGCAGCAAGCTGGCGGCCTACGAGCAGTACTTC.

V is TRBV7-8 and J is TRBJ2-4; 11 bases line up with TRBD1. CDR3 size: 21 residues. Per the germline V gene, CDR1 is SGHVS and CDR2 is FQNEAQ. V lost 1 base and J lost 1; bases outside the gene matches: 15. CDR3 sequence (DNA): TGTGCCAGCAGCTTAGGGTTTAGTCGGGACAGGGGGACGAAGGCCAAAAACATTCAGTACTTC. Translated, it gives CASSLGFSRDRGTKAKNIQYF.

This CDR3 is CASSGDRRHTDTQYF. The CDR3 region has the DNA TGTGCCAGCAGTGGAGACAGGAGACACACAGATACGCAGTATTTT. The rearrangement uses TRBV2 and TRBJ2-3; D is possibly TRBD1 (6 bases). The CDR3 is 15 residues long. Per germline, CDR1 SNHLY and CDR2 FYNNEI. V lost 4 bases and J lost 2, with 13 bases in between.

The chain is built from TRBV29-1 and TRBJ2-1; tentatively, D is TRBD2 (6 bases). The CDR3 covers 14 residues. The V end was cut by 4 bases, the J end by 4 bases, with 14 bases between. Germline V gives CDR1 SQVTM, CDR2 ANQGSEA. The CDR3 DNA reads as TGCAGCGTTGGGGCTAGCGACACATACAATGAGCAGTTCTTC. Amino acid sequence: CSVGASDTYNEQFF.

This clone is a singleton in its sample. V and J are TRBV29-1 and TRBJ2-7, with TRBD1 matching 7 bases. Germline V gene data show CDR1 as SQVTM and CDR2 as ANQGSEA. V lost 5 bases and J lost 3; bases outside the gene matches: 4. The CDR3 totals 12 residues. The CDR3: CSVYGQDYEQYF. CDR3 DNA sequence: TGCAGCGTTTATGGACAGGACTACGAGCAGTACTTC.

In its sample, this clone ranks as large. The rearrangement links TRBV5-6 to TRBJ2-7; tentative D call: TRBD2 (5 bases). Trimming cost V 1 base and J 2 bases, with 19 bases left between them. In germline, CDR1 is SGHDT, CDR2 YYEEEE. The CDR3 is 17 amino acids. The CDR3: CASSLSQFSVNPYEQYF. The CDR3 DNA reads as TGTGCCAGCAGCTTGTCTCAGTTTAGCGTAAACCCCTACGAGCAGTACTTC.

This clone was detected a few times. V usage is TRBV7-9 and J usage is TRBJ2-1; no clear D. Looked up from germline, CDR1 is SEHNR and CDR2 is FQNEAQ (reference sequence). V lost 5 bases and J lost 9, with 17 bases in between. The CDR3 has 14 residues. This chain's CDR3 is CASSDTIYTVEQFF. CDR3 sequence (DNA): TGTGCCAGCAGCGATACTATCTACACCGTTGAGCAGTTCTTC.

The chain employs TRBV19 and TRBJ1-1; D uncertain. V was pared by 3 bases and J by 4 bases, with 15 bases between. From germline, CDR1 is LNHDA and CDR2 SQIVND (reference sequence). The CDR3 sequence is 15 residues long. The CDR3 here is CASSIRPGVGTEAFF. The CDR3 DNA is TGTGCCAGTAGTATTCGCCCCGGGGTGGGCACTGAAGCTTTCTTT.

The chain combines TRBV19 with TRBJ2-3; TRBD2 agrees at 8 bases. This CDR3 is built from 16 residues. The germline V gene encodes CDR1 LNHDA and CDR2 SQIVND (reference sequence). The junction had 8 bases not matched to a gene; V was cut back by 6 bases and J by 0 bases. The CDR3 nucleotides are TGTGCCAGTAGACTTAGCGGGATTAGTAGCACAGATACGCAGTATTTT. This translates into CASRLSGISSTDTQYF. Filled out from reference TRBV19 and TRBJ2-3, the complete variable domain reads DGGITQSPKYLFRKEGQNVTLSCEQNLNHDAMYWYRQDPGQGLRLIYYSQIVNDFQKGDIAEGYSVSREKKESFPLTVTSAQKNPTAFYLCASRLSGISSTDTQYFGPGTRLTVL.